This T cell receptor beta chain stems from a study of T cell responses to AZD1222 COVID-19 vaccine (dated by TCRdb to 2020 to 2022). Turning to the overall study: TCR sequencing covered some 250 trial participants: 207 given two doses of AZD1222 and 26 given two doses of MenACWY control vaccine. Enrollment into the trials was organized by age into subgroups of 18-55, 56-69 and 70-plus years, and those subgroups contained roughly 160, 29 and 62 TCR-sequenced participants, respectively. General conclusions and limits of the study: Reportedly, almost half of the unique spike-specific TCRs recognized epitopes lying outside the regions that are mutated in the B.1.351 and B.1.1.7 variants. Because no day 14 peak-response samples were available, the repertoires could be characterized only after the peak T cell response. A significant rise in spike-specific TCR breadth and depth was observed after two AZD1222 doses relative to day 0 and relative to MenACWY recipients. Participants were mostly white British and included more females than males, and it was suggested by the authors that clonal diversity may have been underestimated. In the small 56-69-year group, the increase in depth fell short of significance, most likely because of low power. CD4 TCRs associated with the vaccine covered the entire spike protein, and the dominant responses were in regions 160-218 and 743-854. Conclusions about previously exposed vaccinees are limited because only a handful of AZD1222 recipients were SARS-CoV-2 seropositive at baseline.

A remark on this clone: The antigen it binds to is not known. Base qualities are not provided; no much larger clone lies one nucleotide away.

Taken with the paper, the label for time point translates to: about 28 days (+/-7) after the second vaccine dose. AZD1222 recipients whose second dose came at about 4 weeks and those whose second dose came at about 12 weeks were combined into one group, since spike-specific TCR depth and breadth did not differ between the two schedules. Vaccinee samples came from UK trials COV001 and COV002, including a single-blind randomized controlled phase 2/3 trial of AZD1222 (ChAdOx1 nCoV-19) in healthy adults. For TCRbeta chain sequencing, PBMC samples were collected from trial participants at day 0 and at day 28 after the second dose. At the junction V is shortened by 1 base and J by 3 bases, with 7 bases in between. CDR1 and CDR2 are drawn from the germline V gene: SGHVS, FQNEAQ. The CDR3 has 14 amino acids, counting the end cysteine and phenylalanine. Only the CDR3 portion is preserved as DNA: 42 bases, with reading frame beginning at the first base.

The CDR3 regions of human TCRbeta chains were analyzed by immunosequencing. The study's processing was this. TCRs in the repertoires were compared against a reference library of SARS-CoV-2-specific TCRs that had been generated with the MIRA antigen-specificity platform. Breadth was defined as the fraction of unique TCRs that were SARS-CoV-2-associated, and depth was defined as the fraction of total T cells that were SARS-CoV-2-associated. Using the MIRA data, each spike-specific TCR was assigned both to the spike region to which the TCR was reactive and to a CD4 or CD8 class. Log10-transformed breadth and depth values were compared by one-way ANOVA with Sidak's multiple comparisons tests. TCRdb holds this immuneACCESS table with in-frame rearrangements only. Some clones are missing; in checked studies, unresolved V genes explain under half, and the rest has no known cause. V and J calls and clone size are copied from that table; D and trimming were computed from the DNA. The sample table contains 130,000 to 150,000 clones; only one count was recorded for roughly 93% of them. Of the sample, less than 2% is held by the ten largest clones.

The sequencing used peripheral blood, collected 28 days after the second AZD1222 dose. The V and J segments used are TRBV7-8 and TRBJ1-5, and the D gene may be TRBD1, 5 bases matching. This TCR was sampled from an adult who received the AZD1222 COVID-19 vaccine. CDR3 reads: CASSLVGVNQPQHF. The DNA is as follows: TGTGCCAGCAGCTTAGTAGGGGTCAATCAGCCCCAGCATTTT.